These T cell receptor beta chains were read from a single sample in a study of beta chain features in type 1 diabetes. Repertoires were generated with immunoSEQ multiplex PCR, while TCRdb's copy carries only in-frame clones and drops some. Here the sample spans 300,000 to 350,000 clones, about 13% being singletons. Sequenced material: naive CD4+ T cells from blood. These receptors were obtained from a woman younger than 30 with type 1 diabetes. Each CDR3 is given with its conserved first and last residue. The D gene is left open where the match is weak. Some rows have no size entry. The others give once, few or many, or a class for an expanded clone.

>-|-|TRBJ1-4|TRBV30
CAWSEGEREKLFF
TGTGCCTGGAGTGAGGGAGAACGGGAAAAACTGTTTTTT
>-|-|TRBJ2-1|TRBV16
CASSQRWLRVREQFF
TGTGCCAGCAGCCAACGGTGGCTCCGTGTCAGGGAGCAGTTCTTC
>-|TRBD1|TRBJ1-1|TRBV19
CASTADRDAFF
TGTGCCAGCACCGCGGACAGGGACGCTTTCTTT
>few|TRBD2|TRBJ2-3|TRBV5-1
CASSHPGTSGITDTQYF
TGCGCCAGCAGTCACCCCGGGACTAGCGGGATAACAGATACGCAGTATTTT
>few|-|TRBJ2-5|TRBV29-1
CSGTGRLRTETQYF
TGCAGCGGGACCGGGAGATTGCGCACGGAGACCCAGTACTTC
>-|TRBD1|TRBJ1-2|TRBV19
CASSILGQGISYTF
TGTGCCAGTAGTATACTGGGACAGGGGATCAGCTACACCTTC
>-|-|TRBJ1-1|TRBV10-3
CAMGADTEAFF
TGTGCCATGGGGGCAGACACTGAAGCTTTCTTT
>few|-|TRBJ2-7|TRBV28
CASSLGLRNSEQYF
TGTGCCAGCAGTCTGGGACTCCGAAACTCCGAGCAGTACTTC
>few|-|TRBJ1-3|TRBV30
CAWSRQNSGNTIYF
TGTGCCTGGAGTAGACAAAACTCTGGAAACACCATATATTTT
>-|TRBD1|TRBJ2-1|TRBV2
CASSGGQGREQFF
TGTGCCAGCAGTGGGGGACAGGGCCGGGAGCAGTTCTTC
>-|-|TRBJ2-5|TRBV2
CASSEHRAQYF
TGTGCCAGCAGTGAACACCGGGCCCAGTACTTC
>-|TRBD1|TRBJ1-2|TRBV18
CASSTGTGNYGYTF
TGTGCCAGCTCAACCGGGACAGGAAACTATGGCTACACCTTC
>-|TRBD2|TRBJ2-1|TRBV6-6
CASSYAPAGVRDEQFF
TGTGCCAGCAGTTATGCCCCAGCGGGAGTTAGAGATGAGCAGTTCTTC
>few|TRBD1|TRBJ1-1|TRBV5-1
CASMETGGVAMNTEAFF
TGCGCCAGCATGGAGACAGGGGGAGTCGCAATGAACACTGAAGCTTTCTTT
>few|-|TRBJ2-1|TRBV29-1
CSVGGTVGAYNEQFF
TGCAGCGTTGGTGGAACGGTGGGAGCCTACAATGAGCAGTTCTTC
>few|-|TRBJ2-3|TRBV7-9
CASSFNLQRSTDTQYF
TGTGCCAGCAGCTTTAACTTACAGCGGTCCACAGATACGCAGTATTTT
>-|-|TRBJ1-3|TRBV19
CASSIQGTGNTIYF
TGTGCCAGTAGTATACAGGGAACTGGAAACACCATATATTTT
>-|TRBD2|TRBJ2-1|TRBV7-9
CASSFGREDLYEQFF
TGTGCCAGCAGCTTCGGTCGGGAGGATCTCTATGAGCAGTTCTTC
>-|-|TRBJ2-7|TRBV4-1
CASSQGTGISYEQYF
TGCGCCAGCAGCCAAGGAACGGGTATCTCCTACGAGCAGTACTTC
>-|TRBD2|TRBJ2-3|TRBV29-1
CSVEPASGVTDTQYF
TGCAGCGTTGAACCCGCTAGCGGGGTTACAGATACGCAGTATTTT
>-|-|TRBJ2-1|TRBV6-5
CASSSTVFYNEQFF
TGTGCCAGCAGTTCCACGGTATTCTACAATGAGCAGTTCTTC
>-|TRBD1|TRBJ2-2|TRBV14
CASSRDRLPGELFF
TGTGCCAGCAGCCGGGACAGGTTGCCCGGGGAGCTGTTTTTT
>-|-|TRBJ2-1|TRBV2
CASSGGGASWTRNEQFF
TGTGCCAGCAGTGGGGGCGGGGCGAGTTGGACCCGTAATGAGCAGTTCTTC
>few|-|TRBJ2-3|TRBV7-8
CASSPMTRADTQYF
TGTGCCAGCAGCCCCATGACTCGGGCAGATACGCAGTATTTT
>-|-|TRBJ2-3|TRBV19
CASSTGLTSSLSTDTQYF
TGTGCCAGTAGTACTGGCCTCACTAGTTCCCTTAGCACAGATACGCAGTATTTT
>few|TRBD2|TRBJ2-1|TRBV9
CASSVTWGGLAGANEQFF
TGTGCCAGCAGCGTAACATGGGGGGGACTAGCGGGAGCCAATGAGCAGTTCTTC
>-|TRBD1|TRBJ1-2|TRBV4-1
CASSQDGNRGRYGYTF
TGCGCCAGCAGCCAAGATGGGAACAGGGGACGCTATGGCTACACCTTC
>-|TRBD2|TRBJ2-1|TRBV2
CASTPERGMISNEQFF
TGTGCCAGCACTCCCGAGCGGGGGATGATTAGCAATGAGCAGTTCTTC
>few|TRBD2|TRBJ2-7|TRBV28
CASSSPGGEREQYF
TGTGCCAGCAGTTCCCCCGGGGGGGAGCGCGAGCAGTACTTC
>few|-|TRBJ2-1|TRBV18
CASSPVGGYNEQFF
TGTGCCAGCTCCCCCGTTGGCGGATACAATGAGCAGTTCTTC
>-|-|TRBJ1-5|TRBV7-2
CASSTGTPGPQHF
TGTGCCAGCAGCACAGGGACCCCCGGGCCCCAGCATTTT
>few|-|TRBJ1-1|TRBV25-1
CASSEIEDTEAFF
TGTGCCAGCAGTGAAATCGAGGACACTGAAGCTTTCTTT
>-|-|TRBJ2-2|TRBV5-1
CASSLGGSGTGELFF
TGCGCCAGCAGCTTGGGAGGGAGCGGCACCGGGGAGCTGTTTTTT
>-|TRBD2|TRBJ2-7|TRBV7-2
CASSLQTSGRVGQYF
TGTGCCAGCAGCTTACAGACTAGCGGGAGAGTAGGGCAGTACTTC
>-|TRBD1|TRBJ2-5|TRBV5-1
CASSLGTEQETQYF
TGCGCCAGCAGCTTAGGGACAGAACAAGAGACCCAGTACTTC
>-|TRBD1|TRBJ1-1|TRBV5-6
CASSSGQKKAFF
TGTGCCAGCAGCTCGGGACAGAAGAAAGCTTTCTTT
>-|TRBD2|TRBJ2-1|TRBV28
CASSLASGSRYEQFF
TGTGCCAGCAGTTTAGCTAGCGGGAGCCGCTATGAGCAGTTCTTC
>-|-|TRBJ1-5|TRBV7-2
CASSLALTGFQHF
TGTGCCAGCAGCTTAGCCCTTACAGGGTTCCAGCATTTT
>-|TRBD1|TRBJ1-1|TRBV6-6
CASHDRGRTEAFF
TGTGCCAGCCATGACAGGGGGCGAACTGAAGCTTTCTTT